This entry concerns a single T cell receptor (beta chain). This entry is derived from a study of technical replicates of blood from a few donors. V lost 8 bases and J lost 7, with 12 bases in between. Germline-derived CDR1 and CDR2 are SGHAT and FQNNGV. The length of the CDR3 is 11 residues. Sequencing used immunoSEQ multiplex PCR; TCRdb keeps in-frame clones, though not all of them. The sample has just over 55,000 clones, roughly 93% seen once. The source is a human donor in good health. Some clones in this sample may be carry-over from other donors' samples. This chain uses TRBV11-2 with TRBJ2-7; D possibly corresponds to TRBD2 (5 bases). Sequenced sample: PBMCs. The CDR3 bases are TGTGCCAGCGAGAGGGCTGGTGAGCAGTACTTC. Translation gives CASERAGEQYF. Full variable domain (rest looked up from reference TRBV11-2 and TRBJ2-7): EAGVAQSPRYKIIEKRQSVAFWCNPISGHATLYWYQQILGQGPKLLIQFQNNGVVDDSQLPKDRFSAERLKGVDSTLKIQPAKLEDSAVYLCASERAGEQYFGPGTRLTVT.